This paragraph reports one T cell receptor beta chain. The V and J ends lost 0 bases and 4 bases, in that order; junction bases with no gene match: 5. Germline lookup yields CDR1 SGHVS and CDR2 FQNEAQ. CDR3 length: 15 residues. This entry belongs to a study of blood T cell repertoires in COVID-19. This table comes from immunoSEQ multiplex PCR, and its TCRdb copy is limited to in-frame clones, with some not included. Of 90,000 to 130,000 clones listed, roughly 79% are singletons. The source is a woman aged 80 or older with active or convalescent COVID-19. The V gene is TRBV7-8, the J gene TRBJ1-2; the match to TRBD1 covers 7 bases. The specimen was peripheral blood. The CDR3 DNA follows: TGTGCCAGCAGCTTAGCCACAGGGGTGGGCTATGGCTACACCTTC. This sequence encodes CASSLATGVGYGYTF.